This is a list of T cell receptor beta chains from one sample in a study of blood T cell repertoires in COVID-19. Produced via immunoSEQ multiplex PCR; TCRdb's table is partial and in-frame only. Here the sample spans 75,000 to 90,000 clones, around three quarters being singletons. The sample taken for sequencing was peripheral blood. These receptors were collected from a woman aged 65 to 85 with acute or convalescent COVID-19. CDR3s include the opening cysteine and the closing phenylalanine or tryptophan. The D gene is left open where the match is weak. A row's size may be missing; if present it is once, few, many or a size class.

>TRBJ2-5|TRBD2|.|TRBV7-9|19
TGTGCCAGCAGCGCACCCCGAGGCTCTAGCGGGGACCATAAAGAGACCCAGTACTTC
CASSAPRGSSGDHKETQYF
>TRBJ1-1|TRBD1|.|TRBV11-1|16
TGTGCCAGCAGCCATCGGGACAGGGGGCTGAACACTGAAGCTTTCTTT
CASSHRDRGLNTEAFF
>TRBJ1-2|TRBD1|.|TRBV19|15
TGTGCCAGTAGTAGCCGGGACAGCCTTCTCTATGGCTACACCTTC
CASSSRDSLLYGYTF
>TRBJ1-2|TRBD1|.|TRBV19|15
TGTGCCAGTACCCCGGACAGGGGGCCTTCGTGGGGCTACACCTTC
CASTPDRGPSWGYTF
>TRBJ1-2|TRBD1|.|TRBV6-6|14
TGTGCCAGCAGTTACCCCGGACAGGGTCTTAGCTACACCTTC
CASSYPGQGLSYTF
>TRBJ1-2|.|.|TRBV4-2|13
TGTGCCAGCAGCCAAGATCGGGGGGTAGGCTACACCTTC
CASSQDRGVGYTF
>TRBJ1-1|.|.|TRBV27|17
TGTGCCAGCAGCTCATCTCTCTGGCGGGGGATGAGCACTGAAGCTTTCTTT
CASSSSLWRGMSTEAFF
>TRBJ1-1|.|.|TRBV7-8|13
TGTGCCAGCAGCCCCGTGGGGGCCCCTGAAGCTTTCTTT
CASSPVGAPEAFF
>TRBJ1-2|.|.|TRBV2|13
TGTGCCAGCAAGCCCCCAAGAGTTGGTGGCTACACCTTC
CASKPPRVGGYTF
>TRBJ1-2|TRBD1|.|TRBV6-2/TRBV6-3|15
TGTGCCAGCAGTTACGGGACAGGAGGTTTCTATGGCTACACCTTC
CASSYGTGGFYGYTF
>TRBJ1-2|.|once|TRBV12-3/TRBV12-4|13
TGTGCCAGCAGTTTAGGCAGGGCCGCTGGCTACACCTTC
CASSLGRAAGYTF
>TRBJ2-3|.|.|TRBV7-3|18
TGTGCCAGCAGCCCTCTGGGAGGACTCCCCGGGCGTGGAGATACGCAGTATTTT
CASSPLGGLPGRGDTQYF
>TRBJ1-1|TRBD1|.|TRBV5-1|13
TGCGCCAGTCGACAGGGGGTCAACACTGAAGCTTTCTTT
CASRQGVNTEAFF
>TRBJ2-2|TRBD1|.|TRBV7-6|18
TGTGCCAGCAGCCCCCTCGGGCAGGGGGCCCTCCTAAGTAGGGAGCTGTTTTTT
CASSPLGQGALLSRELFF
>TRBJ1-5|.|.|TRBV2|19
TGTGCCAGCAGTGAGCTGCGAGACAGAGGAACTTATAGCAATCAGCCCCAGCATTTT
CASSELRDRGTYSNQPQHF
>TRBJ1-5|.|.|TRBV6-1|14
TGTGCCAGCAGTACAGGGTATAGCAATCAGCCCCAGCATTTT
CASSTGYSNQPQHF
>TRBJ2-3|TRBD2|.|TRBV2|15
TGTGCCAGCATTTGGACTAGCGGTACCCGGGATACGCAGTATTTT
CASIWTSGTRDTQYF
>TRBJ1-1|.|.|TRBV6-6|14
TGTGCCACCAAACCGGGGGGTCTGAACACTGAAGCTTTCTTT
CATKPGGLNTEAFF
>TRBJ1-2|.|.|TRBV14|14
TGTGCCAGCAGCCAAGATTCAGGGGCTGGTGGCTACACCTTC
CASSQDSGAGGYTF
>TRBJ2-7|.|.|TRBV5-5|13
TGTGCCAGCAGCTTGATGGGGCTGAACGAGCAGTACTTC
CASSLMGLNEQYF
>TRBJ1-2|TRBD1|once|TRBV5-6|15
TGTGCCAGCAGCCCAGGGGGACAGGGGAACAAGGGCTACACCTTC
CASSPGGQGNKGYTF
>TRBJ2-3|.|.|TRBV7-3|14
TGTGCCAGCAGCCCAAACAGGGAAGGAGATACGCAGTATTTT
CASSPNREGDTQYF
>TRBJ1-4|.|once|TRBV4-3|15
TGCGCCAGCAGCCAAGATCCGGCAGGGAATGAAAAACTGTTTTTT
CASSQDPAGNEKLFF
>TRBJ1-6|.|.|TRBV11-3|12
TGTGCCAGCAGCTTGACGGGTTCACCCCTCCACTTT
CASSLTGSPLHF
>TRBJ1-2|.|.|TRBV7-9|13
TGTGCCAGCAGCTTAGGGGGCTACTATGGCTACACCTTC
CASSLGGYYGYTF
>TRBJ2-3|TRBD2|.|TRBV6-1|15
TGTGCCAGCAGTGATAAGCGGGGGTCCACAGATACGCAGTATTTT
CASSDKRGSTDTQYF
>TRBJ1-4|.|.|TRBV5-5|13
TGTGCCAGCAGCTTGGCCGGGGTGGAAAAACTGTTTTTT
CASSLAGVEKLFF
>TRBJ2-2|.|.|TRBV6-5|13
TGTGCCAGCCGGACACAAAACACCGGGGAGCTGTTTTTT
CASRTQNTGELFF
>TRBJ2-3|TRBD1|.|TRBV19|16
TGTGCCAGTAGTAGGTACGGGACAGGGGCCACAGATACGCAGTATTTT
CASSRYGTGATDTQYF
>TRBJ1-2|TRBD1|.|TRBV12-3/TRBV12-4|13
TGTGCCACCTTCCTGGACAGGGGCTATGGCTACACCTTC
CATFLDRGYGYTF
>TRBJ2-3|TRBD1|few|TRBV2|18
TGTGCCAGCAGTGAAGAAGGACGGACAGGGGGGGATTTTGATACGCAGTATTTT
CASSEEGRTGGDFDTQYF
>TRBJ1-1|.|.|TRBV6-5|15
TGTGCCAGCAGTTACTCATACGGGGGAAACACTGAAGCTTTCTTT
CASSYSYGGNTEAFF
>TRBJ2-5|.|.|TRBV12-3/TRBV12-4|13
TGTGCCAGCGGGGGCGGGGGCCCAGAGACCCAGTACTTC
CASGGGGPETQYF
>TRBJ2-6|.|.|TRBV6-5|15
TGTGCCAGCAGTCCCCTACTGCAAGGGGCCAACGTCTTGACTTTC
CASSPLLQGANVLTF
>TRBJ2-7|.|.|TRBV10-3|15
TGTGCCATCAGTGATTCGGGTAGGGGCTCCTACGAGCAGTACTTC
CAISDSGRGSYEQYF
>TRBJ1-1|.|.|TRBV7-8|14
TGTGCCAGCAGCTTGACGGCACAGGGCACTGAAGCTTTCTTT
CASSLTAQGTEAFF
>TRBJ1-6|.|.|TRBV6-5|16
TGTGCCAGCAGTTACTCGATAGAACAGTATAATTCACCCCTCCACTTT
CASSYSIEQYNSPLHF
>TRBJ1-2|.|few|TRBV13|15
TGTGCCAGCAGCGCCCCGCGGCGGGGCGACTATGGCTACACCTTC
CASSAPRRGDYGYTF
>TRBJ1-2|.|.|TRBV25-1|16
TGTGCCAGCAGTGGCCCTCTCCGGGACGGGGGCTATGGCTACACCTTC
CASSGPLRDGGYGYTF
>TRBJ2-2|TRBD2|.|TRBV11-2|16
TGTGCCAGCAGCTTAGGCGGCGGGGGGGGCGCCGGGGAGCTGTTTTTT
CASSLGGGGGAGELFF